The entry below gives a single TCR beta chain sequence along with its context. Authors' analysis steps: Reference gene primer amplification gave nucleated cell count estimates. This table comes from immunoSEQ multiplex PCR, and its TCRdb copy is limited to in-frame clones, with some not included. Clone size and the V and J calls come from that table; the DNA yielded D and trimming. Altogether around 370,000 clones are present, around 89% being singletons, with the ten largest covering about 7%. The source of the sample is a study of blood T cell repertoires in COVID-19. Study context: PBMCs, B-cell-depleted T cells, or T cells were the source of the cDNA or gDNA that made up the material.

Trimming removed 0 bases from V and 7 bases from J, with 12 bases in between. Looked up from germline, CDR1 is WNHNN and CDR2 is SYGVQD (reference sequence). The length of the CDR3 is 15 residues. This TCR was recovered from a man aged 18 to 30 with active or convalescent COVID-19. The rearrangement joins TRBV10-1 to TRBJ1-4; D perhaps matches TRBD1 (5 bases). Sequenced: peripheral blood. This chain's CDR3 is CASSESPGSSEKLFF. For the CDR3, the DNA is TGCGCCAGCAGTGAGTCACCAGGGTCGAGTGAAAAACTGTTTTTT.